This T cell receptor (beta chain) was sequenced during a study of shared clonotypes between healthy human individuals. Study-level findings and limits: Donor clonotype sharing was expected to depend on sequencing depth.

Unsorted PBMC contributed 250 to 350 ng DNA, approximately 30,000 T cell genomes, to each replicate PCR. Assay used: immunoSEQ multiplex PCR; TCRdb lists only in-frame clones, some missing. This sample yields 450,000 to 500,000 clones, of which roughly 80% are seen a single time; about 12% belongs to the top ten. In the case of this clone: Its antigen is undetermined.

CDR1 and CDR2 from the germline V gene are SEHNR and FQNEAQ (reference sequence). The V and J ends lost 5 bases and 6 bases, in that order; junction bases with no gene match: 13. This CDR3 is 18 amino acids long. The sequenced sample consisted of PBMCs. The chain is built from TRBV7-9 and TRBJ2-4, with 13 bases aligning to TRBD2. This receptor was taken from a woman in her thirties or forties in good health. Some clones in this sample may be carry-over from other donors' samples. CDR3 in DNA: TGTGCCAGCAGCCCGGGACTAGCGGGAAGGTCACGGGCAAACATTCAGTACTTC. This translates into CASSPGLAGRSRANIQYF.